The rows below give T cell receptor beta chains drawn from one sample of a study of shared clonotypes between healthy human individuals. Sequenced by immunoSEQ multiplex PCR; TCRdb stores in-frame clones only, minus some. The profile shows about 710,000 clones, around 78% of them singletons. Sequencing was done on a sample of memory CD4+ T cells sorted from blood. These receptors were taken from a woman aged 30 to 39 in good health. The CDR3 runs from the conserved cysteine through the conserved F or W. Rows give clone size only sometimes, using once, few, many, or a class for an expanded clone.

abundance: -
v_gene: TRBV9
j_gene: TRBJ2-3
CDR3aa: CASSVGLAGDTDTQYF

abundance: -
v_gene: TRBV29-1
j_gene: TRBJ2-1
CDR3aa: CSSGVSGSGGEQFF

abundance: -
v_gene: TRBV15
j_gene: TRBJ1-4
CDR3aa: CATSPYRGATNEKLFF

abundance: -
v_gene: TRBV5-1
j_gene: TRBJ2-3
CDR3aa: CASSSILAGDGADTQYF

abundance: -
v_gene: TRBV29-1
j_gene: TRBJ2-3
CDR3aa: CSADRQGGGTDTQYF

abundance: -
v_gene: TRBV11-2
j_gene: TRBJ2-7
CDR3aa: CASSLNSRQYF

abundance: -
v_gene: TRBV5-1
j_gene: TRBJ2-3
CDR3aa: CASSPQGTSGDTQYF

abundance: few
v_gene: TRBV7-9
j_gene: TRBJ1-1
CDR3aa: CASSPRPGAGGTEAFF

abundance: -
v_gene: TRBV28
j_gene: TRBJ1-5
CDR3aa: CASRTGDRVQPQHF

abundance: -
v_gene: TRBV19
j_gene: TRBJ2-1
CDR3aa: CASKGHSSYNEQFF

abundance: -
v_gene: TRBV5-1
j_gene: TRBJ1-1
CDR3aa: CASSLGQGMMNTEAFF

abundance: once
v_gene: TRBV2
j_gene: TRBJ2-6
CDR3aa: CASSGGGEGPVFGANVLTF

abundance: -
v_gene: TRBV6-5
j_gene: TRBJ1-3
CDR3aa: CASSYTGSAGNTIYF

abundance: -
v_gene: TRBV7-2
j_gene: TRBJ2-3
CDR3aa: CASSSYPRQPDTQYF

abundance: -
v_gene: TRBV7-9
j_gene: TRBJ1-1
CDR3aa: CASSLAVSWNTEAFF

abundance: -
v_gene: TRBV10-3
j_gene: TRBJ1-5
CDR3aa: CAISESESNQPQHF

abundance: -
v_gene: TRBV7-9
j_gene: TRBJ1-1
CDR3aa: CASSFGGNTEAFF

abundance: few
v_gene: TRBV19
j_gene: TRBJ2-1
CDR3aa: CASRPGLAKGNEQFF

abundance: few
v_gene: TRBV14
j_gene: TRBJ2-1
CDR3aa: CASSQDFGWAAEQFF

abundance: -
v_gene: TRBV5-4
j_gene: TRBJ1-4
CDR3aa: CASSLGGGGMEEKLFF

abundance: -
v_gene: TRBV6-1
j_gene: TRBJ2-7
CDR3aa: CASSPTPTYEQYF

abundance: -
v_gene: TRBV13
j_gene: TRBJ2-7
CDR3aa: CASSLSGQFYEQYF

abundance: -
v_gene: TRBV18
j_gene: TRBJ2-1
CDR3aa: CASSPAAERANEQFF

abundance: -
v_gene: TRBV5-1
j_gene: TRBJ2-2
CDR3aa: CASSLGRGVGDTGELFF

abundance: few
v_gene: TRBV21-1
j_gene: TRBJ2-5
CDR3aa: CASSKLRASGRQETQYF

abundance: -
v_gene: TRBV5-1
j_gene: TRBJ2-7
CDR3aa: CASSLAGYYYEQYF

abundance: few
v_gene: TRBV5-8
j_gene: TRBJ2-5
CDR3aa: CASSLPPGPQYF

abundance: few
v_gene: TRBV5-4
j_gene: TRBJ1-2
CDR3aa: CASSLDRLYGYTF

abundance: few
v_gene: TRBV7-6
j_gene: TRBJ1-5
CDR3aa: CASSLVEGNQPQHF

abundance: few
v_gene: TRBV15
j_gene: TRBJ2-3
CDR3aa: CATSRDRLAGVGGTDTQYF

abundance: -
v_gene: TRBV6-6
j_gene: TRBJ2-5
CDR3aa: CASSDSGRPDISQYF

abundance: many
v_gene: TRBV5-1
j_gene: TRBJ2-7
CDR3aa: CASSLRLNSYEQYF

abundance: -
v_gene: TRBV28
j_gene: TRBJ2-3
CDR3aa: CASSSRFVGGTDTQYF

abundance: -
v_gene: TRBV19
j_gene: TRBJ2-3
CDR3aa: CASSPGQGARTDTQYF

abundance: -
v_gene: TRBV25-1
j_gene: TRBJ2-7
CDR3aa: CASSHTTSYEQYF

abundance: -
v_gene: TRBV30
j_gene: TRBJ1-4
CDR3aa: CACGSLGNEKLFF

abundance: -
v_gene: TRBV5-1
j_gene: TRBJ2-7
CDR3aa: CASSLTAGAYEQYF

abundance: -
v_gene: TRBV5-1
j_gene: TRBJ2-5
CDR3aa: CASSVHHILAGEETQYF

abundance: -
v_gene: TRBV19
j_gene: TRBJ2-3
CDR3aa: CASSIAVRDTQYF

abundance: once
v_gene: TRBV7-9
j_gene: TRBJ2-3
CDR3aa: CASSFMGSDTQYF

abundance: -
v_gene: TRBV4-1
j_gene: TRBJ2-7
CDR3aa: CASSQERRFGVFEQYF

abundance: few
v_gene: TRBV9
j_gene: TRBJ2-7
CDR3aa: CASSAETGTGSDEQYF

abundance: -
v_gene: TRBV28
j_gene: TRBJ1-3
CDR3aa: CASSPTGNPGNTIYF

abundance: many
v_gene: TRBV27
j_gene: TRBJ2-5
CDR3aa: CASSHRPLVAGVVETQYF

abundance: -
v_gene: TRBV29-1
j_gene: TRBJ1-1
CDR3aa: CSVGTGGLVTEAFF

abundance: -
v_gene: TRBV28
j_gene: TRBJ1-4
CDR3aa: CASSWDRGNEKLFF

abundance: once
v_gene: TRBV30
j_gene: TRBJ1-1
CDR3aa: CASLAVNTEAFF

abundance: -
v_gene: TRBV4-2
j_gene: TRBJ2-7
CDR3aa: CASSQGSQGEVYSYEQYF

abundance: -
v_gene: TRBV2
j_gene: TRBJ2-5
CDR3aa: CASTQGSGETQYF

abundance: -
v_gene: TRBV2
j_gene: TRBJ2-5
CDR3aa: CASSGQGFQETQYF

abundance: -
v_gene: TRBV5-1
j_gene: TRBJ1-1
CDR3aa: CASSEGQGGTNTEAFF

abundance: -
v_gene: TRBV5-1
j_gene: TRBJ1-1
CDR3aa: CASSLVVNTEAFF

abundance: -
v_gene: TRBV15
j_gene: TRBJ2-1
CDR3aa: CATSGSSGTRVGEQFF

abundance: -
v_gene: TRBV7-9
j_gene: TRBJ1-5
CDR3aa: CASSLGNQPQHF

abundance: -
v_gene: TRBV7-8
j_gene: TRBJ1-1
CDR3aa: CASSLRDRVGTEAFF